The rows below give T cell receptor beta chains drawn from one sample of a study of a mutant IDH1 vaccine in newly diagnosed glioma. Libraries were prepared by immunoSEQ multiplex PCR; TCRdb keeps only in-frame clonotypes and omits some of them. The data contain 35,000 to 45,000 clones, around 81% of them singletons. These receptors lack a known antigen. Sequences were derived from PBMCs, sampled from a glioma patient whose treatment included an IDH1 peptide vaccine. The receptors were gathered from a woman aged 40 to 50 with glioma. Some clones in this sample may be carry-over from other donors' samples. Both conserved end residues are part of each CDR3. Fields, in order: V gene, J gene, clone size, D gene, CDR3 protein, CDR3 DNA. D genes are given only for firm matches. Rows may omit the clone size; those that give it use once, few, many or a size class.

TRBV11-2	TRBJ2-5	-	TRBD2	CASAAGPGTGGGETQYF	TGTGCCAGCGCCGCCGGACCCGGTACGGGGGGAGGAGAGACCCAGTACTTC
TRBV4-3	TRBJ1-4	-	TRBD1	CASSQAFPRTGFDEKLFF	TGCGCCAGCAGCCAAGCCTTCCCCCGGACAGGGTTTGATGAAAAACTGTTTTTT
TRBV7-9	TRBJ2-7	-	-	CASSLVASYEQYF	TGTGCCAGCAGCTTAGTGGCTTCCTACGAGCAGTACTTC
TRBV5-8	TRBJ2-7	-	-	CASSLEDDSSYEQYF	TGTGCCAGCAGCCTGGAGGATGACAGCTCCTACGAGCAGTACTTC
TRBV5-1	TRBJ2-2	-	-	CASSLEGTTGGELFF	TGCGCCAGCAGCTTGGAGGGAACCACGGGCGGGGAGCTGTTTTTT
TRBV7-2	TRBJ2-1	-	-	CASSLQASEQFF	TGTGCCAGCAGCTTACAAGCGAGTGAGCAGTTCTTC
TRBV5-1	TRBJ2-7	-	-	CASSLGGVALSYEQYF	TGCGCCAGCAGCTTGGGAGGGGTCGCACTATCCTACGAGCAGTACTTC
TRBV28	TRBJ1-2	once	-	CASRTIQSAGYTF	TGTGCCAGCCGAACGATTCAGAGTGCCGGCTACACCTTC
TRBV28	TRBJ2-3	-	-	CASSSRTDTQYF	TGTGCCAGCAGTTCACGCACAGATACGCAGTATTTT
TRBV9	TRBJ1-1	-	-	CASSVSHGTEAFF	TGTGCCAGCAGCGTATCCCACGGAACTGAAGCTTTCTTT
TRBV7-6	TRBJ2-1	-	TRBD2	CASSLVAGGRTGEQFF	TGTGCCAGCAGCTTAGTGGCGGGGGGCAGGACGGGTGAGCAGTTCTTC
TRBV30	TRBJ2-5	-	TRBD2	CAWSGTLLAGVGETQYF	TGTGCCTGGAGTGGGACTTTACTAGCGGGGGTAGGAGAGACCCAGTACTTC
TRBV5-6	TRBJ2-1	-	-	CASTLYAGTSGYNEQFF	TGTGCCAGCACCCTCTATGCAGGGACATCAGGCTACAATGAGCAGTTCTTC
TRBV28	TRBJ2-7	-	-	CASTRGYEQYF	TGTGCCAGCACGCGTGGGTACGAGCAGTACTTC
TRBV25-1	TRBJ1-2	-	-	CASSESGANYGYTF	TGTGCCAGCAGTGAAAGCGGAGCTAACTATGGCTACACCTTC
TRBV4-3	TRBJ1-6	-	-	CASSQLWQGNSPLHF	TGCGCCAGCAGCCAACTTTGGCAGGGAAATTCACCCCTCCACTTT
TRBV11-2	TRBJ2-5	-	TRBD2	CASSLEGGGLSTQYF	TGTGCCAGCAGCTTAGAGGGCGGGGGATTGTCGACCCAGTACTTC
TRBV7-9	TRBJ2-2	-	TRBD2	CASSWTGTSGTGAGELFF	TGTGCCAGCAGCTGGACCGGGACTAGCGGGACGGGGGCCGGGGAGCTGTTTTTT
TRBV7-6	TRBJ1-1	-	-	CASSPAGQGTEAFF	TGTGCCAGCAGCCCAGCGGGGCAGGGAACTGAAGCTTTCTTT
TRBV21-1	TRBJ1-5	-	-	CASSIGVRRGPNGNSNQPQHF	TGTGCCAGCAGCATAGGAGTAAGGAGGGGGCCGAATGGAAATAGCAATCAGCCCCAGCATTTT
TRBV29-1	TRBJ2-7	-	TRBD2	CSVEGLAGTQVYEQYF	TGCAGCGTGGAGGGACTAGCGGGGACTCAGGTCTACGAGCAGTACTTC
TRBV25-1	TRBJ1-5	-	-	CASSGDQGFGQPQHF	TGTGCCAGCAGTGGCGATCAGGGGTTCGGGCAGCCCCAGCATTTT
TRBV9	TRBJ2-2	few	-	CASSSDGANTGELFF	TGTGCCAGCAGCTCGGACGGGGCAAACACCGGGGAGCTGTTTTTT
TRBV6-1	TRBJ2-2	medium-sized	-	CASIQARVDTGELFF	TGTGCCAGCATCCAGGCTAGGGTGGACACCGGGGAGCTGTTTTTT
TRBV6-5	TRBJ1-4	many	TRBD1	CASSLRQGAVNEKLFF	TGTGCCAGCAGTTTACGACAGGGGGCTGTTAATGAAAAACTGTTTTTT
TRBV6-5	TRBJ1-2	-	TRBD1	CASSYSSQGVSGYTF	TGTGCCAGCAGTTACTCGAGCCAGGGGGTTAGTGGCTACACCTTC
TRBV19	TRBJ2-1	few	TRBD2	CASSISGGAGREQFF	TGTGCCAGTAGTATCAGCGGGGGGGCCGGGCGCGAGCAGTTCTTC
TRBV9	TRBJ2-7	-	-	CASSGAGGEQYF	TGTGCCAGCAGCGGGGCTGGGGGGGAGCAGTACTTC
TRBV19	TRBJ1-1	-	TRBD1	CASAGDSLNTEAFF	TGTGCCAGTGCGGGGGACAGCTTGAACACTGAAGCTTTCTTT